The present T cell receptor (beta chain) was sequenced within a study of T cell repertoires in cytomegalovirus infection. Each CDR3 protein gets one entry after TCRdb re-called the reads with MiXCR. Here the sample spans approximately 700,000 distinct CDR3 sequences, approximately 34% being singletons. Study observations and caveats: Accumulated public TCR beta family frequency recognized individuals carrying CMV together with the relevant HLA.

With respect to this clonotype: Its antigen is as yet unknown.

Trimming left V 4 bases short and J 0 bases short, with 12 bases between. This CDR3 is built from 16 residues. CDR1 is LNHDA, CDR2 SQIVND, per germline (reference sequence). The specimen sequenced was PBMCs. The clonotype was recovered from a human donor in good health (CMV status not recorded). Some clones in this sample may be carry-over from other donors' samples. The rearrangement uses TRBV19 and TRBJ2-2; possibly TRBD2 for D (6 bases). CDR3 residues: CASSRAASANTGELFF. In nucleotides, the CDR3 is TGTGCCAGTAGTAGGGCAGCTAGCGCGAACACCGGGGAGCTGTTTTTT.